A single sample is the source of the 10 T cell receptor beta chains below, sequenced in a study of CD8+CD57+ T cells in acquired aplastic anemia. Both TCR beta VDJ combination and CDR3 sequence profiling were carried out. Genomic DNA was the template for this profiling. MiXCR was run by TCRdb on the reads, yielding one entry per CDR3 protein. The sample records about 220,000 distinct CDR3 sequences, almost 35% being singletons. The sample comprised sorted CD4+, CD8+, or CD8+CD57+ T cells (not recorded which) from PBMCs. The receptors were sampled from a human donor in good health, serving as a control.

V is TRBV12-3 or TRBV12-4 and J is TRBJ1-2, with D possibly matching TRBD1 (5 bases). There are 14 residues in the CDR3. Trimming took off 5 bases at V and 3 bases at J, with 13 bases between the two ends. The chain's CDR3 is CASSDTGGDYGYTF. CDR3 bases: TGTGCCAGCAGTGATACAGGTGGGGACTATGGCTACACCTTC.

The chain links TRBV12-3 or TRBV12-4 to TRBJ2-3; D is unclear. V was trimmed by 2 bases and J by 1 base, leaving 13 bases between them. This CDR3 region has 16 residues. CDR3 residues: CASSLLWSGGTDTQYF. The CDR3, as DNA: TGTGCCAGCAGTTTATTGTGGTCTGGCGGCACAGATACGCAGTATTTT.

As for this clonotype: The junction and the germline gene differ at one end; a read error may be behind it. This sequence joins TRBV15 and TRBJ2-1; 9 nucleotides line up with TRBD1. CDR3 size: 16 residues. Germline lookup yields CDR1 LNHNV and CDR2 YYDKDF (reference sequence). This CDR3 is CASTFHRDRAYNEQLF. The CDR3 coding sequence is TGTGCCAGCACCTTTCACCGGGACAGGGCCTACAATGAGCAGCTCTTC. Using reference TRBV15 and TRBJ2-1 for the parts outside the CDR3, the full variable domain is DAMVIQNPRYQVTQFGKPVTLSCSQTLNHNVMYWYQQKSSQAPKLLFHYYDKDFNNEADTPDNFQSRRPNTSFCFLDIRSPGLGDTAMYLCASTFHRDRAYNEQLFGPGTRLTVL.

The table lists this clonotype with many counts. The chain carries TRBV9 and TRBJ2-1; D possibly corresponds to TRBD1 (5 bases). This CDR3 contains 15 residues. V gave up 1 base and J gave up 6 bases, with 14 bases separating them. The germline V gene has CDR1 SGDLS and CDR2 YYNGEE. This CDR3 is CASSVTPTGINEQFF. CDR3 bases: TGTGCCAGCAGCGTAACTCCTACAGGTATCAATGAGCAGTTCTTC.

CDR3 protein: CASSLRRQGNTEAFF. CDR3 DNA sequence: TGTGCCAGCAGTCTCCGCCGACAGGGTAACACTGAAGCTTTCTTT. V gene TRBV27 combines with J gene TRBJ1-1, with TRBD1 matching 7 bases. V lost 5 bases to trimming and J lost 2 bases; unmatched junction nucleotides: 8. Germline-derived CDR1 and CDR2 are MNHEY and SMNVEV (reference sequence). This CDR3 has 15 amino acids.

This clonotype was seen repeatedly, ten times or more. The chain couples TRBV25-1 to TRBJ1-2, with 11 bases fitting TRBD1. Germline CDR1 reads MGHDK; CDR2 reads SYGVNS. CDR3 size: 18 residues. The CDR3 is CAPMARDRGTAECYGYTF. Here the CDR3 DNA reads TGTGCGCCCATGGCCCGGGACAGGGGGACCGCCGAATGCTATGGCTACACCTTC.

The chain has TRBV2 and TRBJ1-5; TRBD1 matches 10 bases. The V gene end was trimmed by 5 bases and the J gene end by 1 base; junction bases not matched to a gene: 2. The CDR3 is 15 residues long. CDR1 is SNHLY and CDR2 is FYNNEI in the germline V gene. The DNA of the CDR3 is TGTGCCAGCAGTATGGGACAGGGGAGCAATCAGCCCCAGCATTTT. Amino acid sequence: CASSMGQGSNQPQHF. Full variable domain (rest looked up from reference TRBV2 and TRBJ1-5): EPEVTQTPSHQVTQMGQEVILRCVPISNHLYFYWYRQILGQKVEFLVSFYNNEISEKSEIFDDQFSVERPDGSNFTLKIRSTKLEDSAMYFCASSMGQGSNQPQHFGDGTRLSIL.

A note on this clonotype: This may arise from a read error, as a much more abundant clone is one base away. This sequence joins TRBV9 and TRBJ1-2; D remains ambiguous. V lost 5 bases, J lost 4 bases, and 9 bases lay in between. The CDR3 totals 12 residues. The germline gives CDR1 SGDLS, CDR2 YYNGEE. In DNA form, the CDR3 reads TGTGCCAGCAGTACACGGAGCTATGGCTACACCTTC. It yields the protein CASSTRSYGYTF.

This clonotype was seen many times. This chain joins TRBV29-1 and TRBJ1-2; possibly TRBD1 for D (6 bases). CDR1 and CDR2 from the germline V gene are SQVTM and ANQGSEA. The CDR3 has 14 amino acids. Trimming shortened V by 6 bases and J by 5 bases, and 19 bases separated the two germline ends. The CDR3 coding sequence is TGCAGCGTACCTCTGGGGGGACATAATTATGGCTACACCTTC. Translated: CSVPLGGHNYGYTF.

This clonotype was counted a few times. A junction boundary mismatches the germline segment, possibly from a read error. The rearrangement joins TRBV10-3 to TRBJ2-5; D not resolved. Germline lookup yields CDR1 ENHRY and CDR2 SYGVKD. The CDR3 is 13 residues long. The CDR3 nucleotides read TGTGCCAGCAGTGGCCCCGTATACGGGACCCAGTACTTC. Its protein is CASSGPVYGTQYF.